This paragraph covers one TCR beta chain sequence. Time point denoted: recipient sample about 28 days before transplant, after cytoreduction. Germline CDR1 GTSNPN, CDR2 SVGIG (reference sequence). This CDR3 has 13 residues. Trimming pared 2 bases from V and 2 bases from J, leaving 9 bases between. This sample is drawn from a study of T cell clonotyping in hematopoietic cell transplantation. Profiling relied on immunoSEQ multiplex PCR, and the TCRdb table lists in-frame clones only, not all of them. The table lists about 80,000 clones, less than 96% of them singletons, with 1.5% to 2% in the top ten. Here the sequenced sample was peripheral blood mononuclear cells, taken before stem cell transplant. The TCR was taken from a woman between 50 and 59 years old with acute myeloid leukemia. Some clones in this sample may be carry-over from other donors' samples. The chain joins TRBV30 to TRBJ1-1; maybe TRBD1 (5 bases). CDR3 sequence reads: CAWSRQGNTEAFF. CDR3 DNA sequence: TGTGCCTGGAGTCGGCAGGGTAACACTGAAGCTTTCTTT.